This record covers a single TCR beta chain. TCRdb's copy holds only in-frame clones and misses some; the assay was immunoSEQ multiplex PCR. The sample has around 2.3 million clones, approximately 94% seen once. This sample was taken from a study of shared clonotypes between healthy human individuals. V was trimmed by 4 bases and J by 3 bases, leaving 10 bases between them. Germline V gene lookup returns CDR1 KGHSH and CDR2 LQKENI. This CDR3 spans 13 amino acids. This TCR was recovered from a man between 18 and 35 years old in good health. The sequenced material came from naive CD4+ T cells sorted from blood. Subset denoted: CD45RA+ positively selected. The rearrangement joins TRBV18 to TRBJ2-7; TRBD1 is a possible D gene (6 bases). CDR3 sequence (DNA): TGTGCCAGCTCACAAGGACAGAACTACGAGCAGTACTTC. Protein: CASSQGQNYEQYF.